Shown below are 21 T cell receptor beta chains from a single sample sequenced in a study of control samples from healthy donors and cancer patients. Generated by immunoSEQ multiplex PCR, the TCRdb table keeps only in-frame clones and is missing some. The sample has around 77,000 clones; around 94% are singletons. The sequenced sample was blood. Receptors originate from a woman in her sixties in good health.

The chain joins TRBV5-1 to TRBJ1-1; D is undetermined. Deletions cut 4 bases from V and 7 bases from J, with 17 bases between. From germline, CDR1 is SGHRS and CDR2 YFSETQ. CDR3 length equals 14 residues. The CDR3: CASSPGVLGNEAFF. In nucleotides, the CDR3 is TGCGCCAGCAGCCCTGGGGTCCTGGGGAATGAAGCTTTCTTT.

This chain uses TRBV29-1 with TRBJ1-1, with 8 bases identical to TRBD1. With V trimmed by 5 bases and J by 3 bases, 11 bases remained unmatched. The length of the CDR3 is 15 residues. Germline assignment: CDR1 SQVTM and CDR2 ANQGSEA. The CDR3 reads CSVKTGESRDTEAFF. DNA for the CDR3: TGCAGCGTTAAGACAGGGGAGAGTAGGGACACTGAAGCTTTCTTT.

This clone has just one count. The J gene is TRBJ2-5, the V gene TRBV27; D remains ambiguous. V was clipped by 0 bases and J by 6 bases, with 20 bases between them. The CDR3 length is 17 residues. CDR1 is MNHEY, CDR2 SMNVEV, per germline (reference sequence). CDR3: CASSLSQLADRTQTQYF. In DNA form, the CDR3 reads TGTGCCAGCAGTTTATCACAGTTAGCCGACCGGACGCAGACCCAGTACTTC.

Only a few counts were recorded for this clone. This chain links TRBV6-5 with TRBJ2-3, with TRBD1 matching over 8 bases. J lost 1 base, V lost 8 bases, and 8 bases had no gene match. This CDR3 is 15 amino acids long. Germline values: CDR1 MNHEY, CDR2 SVGAGI. The CDR3 sequence is CASLYRDRRTDTQYF. The CDR3 bases are TGTGCCAGCTTGTACCGGGACAGGCGCACAGATACGCAGTATTTT.

This sequence joins TRBV5-4 and TRBJ1-3, with no clear D. Germline loops: CDR1 SGHNT, CDR2 YYREEE (reference sequence). V gave up 0 bases and J gave up 2 bases, with 9 bases separating them. The CDR3 sequence is 15 residues long. The CDR3 DNA is TGTGCCAGCAGCTTGGATATATCGACTGGAAACACCATATATTTT. Translated, it gives CASSLDISTGNTIYF.

The chain joins TRBV2 to TRBJ2-4; 12 bases align to TRBD2. Germline-derived CDR1 and CDR2 are SNHLY and FYNNEI. With 3 bases clipped from V and 6 bases from J, the junction kept 0 bases outside the gene matches. The CDR3 runs to 14 residues. The chain's CDR3 is CASSETSGRNIQYF. The CDR3 DNA is TGTGCCAGCAGTGAGACTAGCGGGAGAAACATTCAGTACTTC.

This clone was seen just once. The V gene is TRBV7-9, the J gene TRBJ1-1; TRBD1 is a possible D gene (6 bases). The CDR3 is made up of 14 amino acids. V was pared by 5 bases and J by 0 bases, with 10 bases between. Germline assignment: CDR1 SEHNR and CDR2 FQNEAQ (reference sequence). CDR3 nucleotide sequence: TGTGCCAGCAGCCTGACAGGTGTGAACACTGAAGCTTTCTTT. Protein product: CASSLTGVNTEAFF.

This clone came up once. The sample carries other DNA sequences with the same CDR3. DNA for the CDR3: TGTGCCAGCAGCCTAGGGACAGGTCGATACGAGCAGTACTTC. Translation: CASSLGTGRYEQYF. V gene TRBV7-6 combines with J gene TRBJ2-7, with TRBD1 matching 8 bases. CDR1 is SGHVS, CDR2 FNYEAQ, per germline. Trimming cost V 5 bases and J 4 bases; bases outside gene matches: 7. This CDR3 has 14 residues.

The chain uses TRBV28 and TRBJ2-5; 7 nucleotides line up with TRBD2. The V gene's germline CDR1 is MDHEN and CDR2 SYDVKM. The CDR3 covers 14 residues. The V segment lost 3 bases and the J segment 1 base; nucleotides outside the gene matches: 2. The CDR3 coding sequence is TGTGCCAGCAGTTTGATAGCGGGCCAAGAGACCCAGTACTTC. As protein: CASSLIAGQETQYF.

The chain has TRBV9 and TRBJ2-1; TRBD1 might be the D (5 bases). Per the germline V gene, CDR1 is SGDLS and CDR2 is YYNGEE. The length of the CDR3 is 12 residues. The V and J ends lost 5 bases and 5 bases respectively, with 8 bases between them. In DNA form, the CDR3 reads TGTGCCAGCAGGTCACAGGACAATGAGCAGTTCTTC. This sequence encodes CASRSQDNEQFF.

The chain recombines TRBV12-3 or TRBV12-4 with TRBJ1-2, with D maybe TRBD1 (5 bases). Deletions cut 3 bases from V and 4 bases from J, with 6 bases between. The CDR3 is made up of 12 amino acids. This CDR3 is CASSFGAYGYTF. The CDR3, as DNA: TGTGCCAGCAGTTTCGGGGCCTATGGCTACACCTTC.

The J gene is TRBJ2-2, the V gene TRBV18; D remains unclear. The V gene lost 3 bases and the J gene lost 6 bases, with 8 bases spanning the gap. The CDR3 is made up of 13 amino acids. From germline, CDR1 is KGHSH and CDR2 LQKENI. CDR3 DNA sequence: TGTGCCAGCTCACCGGCAGTAGCCGGGGAGCTGTTTTTT. Amino acids: CASSPAVAGELFF.

This chain connects TRBV6-1 to TRBJ2-5; D gene uncertain. V lost 3 bases, J lost 11 bases, and 13 bases lay in between. Germline loops: CDR1 MNHNS, CDR2 SASEGT. The CDR3 has 12 residues. CDR3 sequence: CASSEWEGSQYF. The CDR3 nucleotides read TGTGCCAGCAGTGAGTGGGAAGGGTCGCAGTACTTC.

This clone was seen a single time. V gene TRBV7-3 combines with J gene TRBJ2-4, with 9 bases matching TRBD1. J was trimmed by 7 bases and V by 5 bases; bases with no gene match: 12. Per the germline V gene, CDR1 is SGHTA and CDR2 is FQGTGA. This CDR3 comprises 16 residues. The CDR3 nucleotides read TGTGCCAGCAGCCCGGGGGGACAGGGATTAGGCAACATTCAGTACTTC. Translated: CASSPGGQGLGNIQYF.

The gene calls are TRBV28 and TRBJ2-1, with 10 bases fitting TRBD2. The ends lost 2 bases at V and 6 bases at J; junction bases unmatched: 1. Germline CDR1 and CDR2: MDHEN and SYDVKM. This CDR3 has 14 residues. The CDR3 sequence is CASSLTSGINEQFF. The CDR3 nucleotides read TGTGCCAGCAGTTTAACTAGCGGGATCAATGAGCAGTTCTTC. Full variable domain (missing parts from reference TRBV28 and TRBJ2-1): DVKVTQSSRYLVKRTGEKVFLECVQDMDHENMFWYRQDPGLGLRLIYFSYDVKMKEKGDIPEGYSVSREKKERFSLILESASTNQTSMYLCASSLTSGINEQFFGPGTRLTVL.

The chain carries TRBV28 and TRBJ2-1; D ambiguous. V was cut by 3 bases and J by 3 bases, with 9 bases left in between. The germline gives CDR1 MDHEN, CDR2 SYDVKM. CDR3 length equals 14 residues. CDR3 DNA sequence: TGTGCCAGCAGTTTCAGGCGATTCTACAATGAGCAGTTCTTC. As protein: CASSFRRFYNEQFF.

The chain joins TRBV5-1 to TRBJ1-1, with D uncertain. The CDR3 sequence is 13 residues long. CDR1 and CDR2 from the germline V gene are SGHRS and YFSETQ. Deletions cut 6 bases from V and 3 bases from J, with 12 bases between. The CDR3 sequence: CASTSTGDTEAFF. CDR3 sequence (DNA): TGCGCCAGCACCTCGACCGGGGACACTGAAGCTTTCTTT.

This chain connects TRBV2 to TRBJ1-2; 8 nucleotides agree with TRBD1. V gave up 7 bases and J gave up 9 bases; unmatched junction bases: 10. CDR1 is SNHLY, CDR2 FYNNEI, per germline. There are 13 residues in the CDR3. In nucleotides, the CDR3 is TGTGCCAGCACCGGACAGGGCGAATCAAGCTACACCTTC. Its translation is CASTGQGESSYTF.

This chain joins TRBV10-3 and TRBJ1-4; 9 positions match TRBD1. Germline V gene data show CDR1 as ENHRY and CDR2 as SYGVKD. The CDR3 covers 14 residues. V lost 4 bases to trimming and J lost 5 bases; unmatched junction nucleotides: 2. CDR3 nucleotide sequence: TGTGCCATCAGTGGGACAGGGGTAAATGAAAAACTGTTTTTT. This codes for CAISGTGVNEKLFF.

The rearrangement joins TRBV6-6 to TRBJ2-7; D perhaps matches TRBD1 (6 bases). CDR3 size: 14 residues. The ends were cut back, 2 bases at V and 4 bases at J, with 12 bases in the middle. Germline assignment: CDR1 MNHNY and CDR2 SVGAGI (reference sequence). Written as DNA, the CDR3 is TGTGCCAGCAGTTACCCGGGACAACTGTACGAGCAGTACTTC. This encodes CASSYPGQLYEQYF.

This clone was counted a single time. This chain connects TRBV7-8 to TRBJ2-7; the match to TRBD1 covers 7 bases. Germline trimming cut 5 bases from V and 4 bases from J; bases unmatched to any gene: 17. CDR3 length equals 17 residues. Germline CDR1 and CDR2: SGHVS and FQNEAQ. This chain's CDR3 is CASSPHRGGTATYEQYF. The CDR3 DNA follows: TGTGCCAGCAGCCCCCATCGGGGTGGGACAGCCACATACGAGCAGTACTTC. Using reference TRBV7-8 and TRBJ2-7 for the parts outside the CDR3, the full variable domain is GAGVSQSPRYKVAKRGQDVALRCDPISGHVSLFWYQQALGQGPEFLTYFQNEAQLDKSGLPSDRFFAERPEGSVSTLKIQRTQQEDSAVYLCASSPHRGGTATYEQYFGPGTRLTVT.